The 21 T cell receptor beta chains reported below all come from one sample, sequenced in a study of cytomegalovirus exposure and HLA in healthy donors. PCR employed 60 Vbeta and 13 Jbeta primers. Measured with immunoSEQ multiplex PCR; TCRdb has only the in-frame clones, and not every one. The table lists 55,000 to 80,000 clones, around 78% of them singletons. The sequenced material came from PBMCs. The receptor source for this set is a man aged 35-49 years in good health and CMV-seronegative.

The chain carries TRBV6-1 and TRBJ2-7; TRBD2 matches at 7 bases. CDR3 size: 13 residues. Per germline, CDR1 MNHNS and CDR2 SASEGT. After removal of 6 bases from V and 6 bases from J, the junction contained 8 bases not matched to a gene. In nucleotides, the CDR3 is TGTGCCAGCAGGGGGGGGAGGGTTAGCGAGCAGTACTTC. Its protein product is CASRGGRVSEQYF.

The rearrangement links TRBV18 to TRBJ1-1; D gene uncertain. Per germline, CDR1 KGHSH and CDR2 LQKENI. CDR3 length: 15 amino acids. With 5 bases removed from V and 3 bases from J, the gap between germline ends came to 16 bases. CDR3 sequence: CASSFAGLSYTEAFF. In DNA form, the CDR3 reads TGTGCCAGCTCATTTGCGGGTCTGTCATACACTGAAGCTTTCTTT.

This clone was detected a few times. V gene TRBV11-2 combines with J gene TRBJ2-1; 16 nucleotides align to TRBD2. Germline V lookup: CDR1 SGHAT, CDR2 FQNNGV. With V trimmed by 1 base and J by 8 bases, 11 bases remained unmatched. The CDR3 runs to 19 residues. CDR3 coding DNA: TGTGCCAGCAGCTTAGTCATGGGACTAGCGGGAGGGCAAAAAGATGAGCAGTTCTTC. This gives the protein CASSLVMGLAGGQKDEQFF.

The CDR3 spells CASTSGTRTYEQYF. CDR3 DNA sequence: TGTGCCAGCACCTCCGGGACACGAACCTACGAGCAGTACTTC. This rearrangement joins TRBV28 to TRBJ2-7; a weak D match, TRBD1 (6 bases). From germline, CDR1 is MDHEN and CDR2 SYDVKM. The CDR3 contains 14 residues. V shed 7 bases and J shed 2 bases, with 15 bases lying between them.

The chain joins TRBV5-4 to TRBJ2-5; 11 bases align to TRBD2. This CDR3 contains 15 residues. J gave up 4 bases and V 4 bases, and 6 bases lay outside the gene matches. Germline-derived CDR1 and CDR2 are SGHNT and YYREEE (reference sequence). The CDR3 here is CASSRVAGGPETQYF. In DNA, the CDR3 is TGTGCCAGCAGCCGCGTAGCGGGGGGGCCAGAGACCCAGTACTTC.

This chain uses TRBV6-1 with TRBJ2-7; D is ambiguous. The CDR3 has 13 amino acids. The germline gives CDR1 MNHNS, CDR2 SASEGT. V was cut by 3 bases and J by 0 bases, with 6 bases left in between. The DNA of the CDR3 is TGTGCCAGCAGTGAGGGCCTCTCCTACGAGCAGTACTTC. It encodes CASSEGLSYEQYF.

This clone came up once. This chain's CDR3 is CASSLVVSGVETQYF. The CDR3 coding sequence is TGTGCCAGCAGCTTGGTCGTTAGCGGGGTGGAGACCCAGTACTTC. This chain uses TRBV5-4 with TRBJ2-5; 8 bases agree with TRBD2. Germline-derived CDR1 and CDR2 are SGHNT and YYREEE (reference sequence). CDR3 size: 15 residues. J was trimmed by 5 bases and V by 0 bases; bases with no gene match: 6.

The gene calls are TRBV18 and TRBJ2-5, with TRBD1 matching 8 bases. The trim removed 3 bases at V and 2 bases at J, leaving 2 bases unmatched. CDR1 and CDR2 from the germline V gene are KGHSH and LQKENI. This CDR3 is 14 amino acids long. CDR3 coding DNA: TGTGCCAGCTCACCGTACAGGGGGCAAGAGACCCAGTACTTC. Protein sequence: CASSPYRGQETQYF.

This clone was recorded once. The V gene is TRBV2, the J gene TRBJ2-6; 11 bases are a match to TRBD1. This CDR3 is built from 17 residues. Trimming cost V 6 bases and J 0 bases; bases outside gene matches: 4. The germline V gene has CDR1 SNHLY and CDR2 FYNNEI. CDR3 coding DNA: TGTGCCAGCAGGAGGACAGGGGGCACCTCTGGGGCCAACGTCCTGACTTTC. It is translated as CASRRTGGTSGANVLTF.

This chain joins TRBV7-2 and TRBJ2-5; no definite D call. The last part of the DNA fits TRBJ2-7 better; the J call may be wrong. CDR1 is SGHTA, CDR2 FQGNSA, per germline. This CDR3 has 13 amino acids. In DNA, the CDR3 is TGTGCCAGCAGCTTAGGCAGCGCCTACGAGCAGTACTTC. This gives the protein CASSLGSAYEQYF.

The CDR3 loop reads CASSLEVGEDEKLFF. Written as DNA, the CDR3 is TGTGCCAGCAGCTTAGAGGTGGGGGAGGATGAAAAACTGTTTTTT. The chain is built from TRBV7-6 and TRBJ1-4; tentatively, D is TRBD1 (5 bases). The germline V gene has CDR1 SGHVS and CDR2 FNYEAQ. The CDR3 is made up of 15 amino acids. Trimming shortened V by 1 base and J by 6 bases, and 12 bases separated the two germline ends.

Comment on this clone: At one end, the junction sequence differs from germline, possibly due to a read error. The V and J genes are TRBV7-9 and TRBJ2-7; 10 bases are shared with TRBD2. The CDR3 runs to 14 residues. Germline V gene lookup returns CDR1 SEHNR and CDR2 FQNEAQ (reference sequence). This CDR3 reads CSSSLEREGYEQYF. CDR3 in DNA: TGTTCCAGCAGCTTAGAGCGGGAGGGGTACGAGCAGTACTTC.

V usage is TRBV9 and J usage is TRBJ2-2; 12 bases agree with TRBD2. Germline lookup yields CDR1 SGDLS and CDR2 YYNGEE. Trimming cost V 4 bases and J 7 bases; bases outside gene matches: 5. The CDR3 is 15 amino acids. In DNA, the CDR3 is TGTGCCAGCAGCCTAGCGGGGGGGCGTGGCGGGGAGCTGTTTTTT. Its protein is CASSLAGGRGGELFF.

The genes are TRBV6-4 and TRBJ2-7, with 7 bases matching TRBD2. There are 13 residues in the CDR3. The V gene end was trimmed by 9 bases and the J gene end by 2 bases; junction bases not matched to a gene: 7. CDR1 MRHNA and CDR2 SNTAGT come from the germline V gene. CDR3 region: CASRGGFPYEQYF. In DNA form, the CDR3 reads TGTGCCAGTAGGGGAGGGTTCCCCTACGAGCAGTACTTC.

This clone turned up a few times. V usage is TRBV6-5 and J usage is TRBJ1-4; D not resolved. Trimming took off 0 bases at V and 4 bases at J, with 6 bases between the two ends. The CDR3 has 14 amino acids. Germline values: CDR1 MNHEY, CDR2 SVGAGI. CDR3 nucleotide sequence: TGTGCCAGCAGTTACTCGGGGAGTAATGAAAAACTGTTTTTT. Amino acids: CASSYSGSNEKLFF.

For the CDR3, the DNA is TGTGCCAGCTCACGGGCAAAGTCCTACGAGCAGTACTTC. This encodes CASSRAKSYEQYF. This chain connects TRBV18 to TRBJ2-7; D is uncertain. The germline CDR1 and CDR2 sequences are KGHSH and LQKENI. The CDR3 has 13 residues. The ends were cut back, 4 bases at V and 1 base at J, with 8 bases in the middle.

As DNA, the CDR3 is TGTGCCAGCAGTTTATGGCAGGGTCGAACTGAAGCTTTCTTT. Amino acids: CASSLWQGRTEAFF. This rearrangement joins TRBV27 to TRBJ1-1, with D possibly TRBD1 on 5 matching bases. This CDR3 region has 14 residues. Per germline, CDR1 MNHEY and CDR2 SMNVEV (reference sequence). Trimming removed 1 base at V and 5 bases at J, with 11 bases between.

Here the CDR3 DNA reads TGTGCCAGCGGGGCCAGGGCCTACGAGCAGTACTTC. Translating gives CASGARAYEQYF. The chain combines TRBV7-9 with TRBJ2-7; perhaps TRBD1 as D (5 bases). The germline V and J ends were trimmed by 8 bases and 2 bases, with 10 bases remaining between them. The length of the CDR3 is 12 residues. In germline, CDR1 is SEHNR, CDR2 FQNEAQ (reference sequence).

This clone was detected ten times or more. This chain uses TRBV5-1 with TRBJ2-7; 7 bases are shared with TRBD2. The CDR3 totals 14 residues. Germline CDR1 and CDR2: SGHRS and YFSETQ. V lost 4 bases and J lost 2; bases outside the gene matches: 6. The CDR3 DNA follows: TGCGCCAGCAGCGTCGGGGGAGGGACCTACGAGCAGTACTTC. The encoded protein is CASSVGGGTYEQYF.

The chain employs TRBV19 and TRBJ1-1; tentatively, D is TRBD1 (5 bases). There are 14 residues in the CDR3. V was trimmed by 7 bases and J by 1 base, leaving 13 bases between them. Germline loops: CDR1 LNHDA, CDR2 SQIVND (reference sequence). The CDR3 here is CASTSGPRNTEAFF. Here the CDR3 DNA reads TGTGCCAGTACTTCAGGGCCGAGGAACACTGAAGCTTTCTTT.

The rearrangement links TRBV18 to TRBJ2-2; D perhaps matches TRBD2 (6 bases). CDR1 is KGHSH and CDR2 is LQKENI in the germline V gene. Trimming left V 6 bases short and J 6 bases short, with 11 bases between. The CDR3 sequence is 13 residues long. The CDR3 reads CASSGGVAGELFF. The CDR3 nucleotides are TGTGCCAGCTCCGGAGGGGTTGCCGGGGAGCTGTTTTTT.